These 20 T cell receptor beta chains came from one sample sequenced in a study of preoperative IRX-2 immunotherapy in early breast cancer. As to treatment: preoperative locoregional IRX-2 cytokine immunotherapy. Assay: immunoSEQ multiplex PCR; the TCRdb copy retains only in-frame clones and omits some. The sample holds tens of thousands of clones, approximately 85% seen once. The source material was lymph node tissue, sampled after IRX-2 immunotherapy. The receptors here all came from a human donor with breast cancer.

The chain joins TRBV23-1 to TRBJ1-5; D is ambiguous. TRBV23-1 is sorted into the ORF group, with uncertain function. The CDR3 length is 15 residues. The V gene lost 6 bases and the J gene lost 9 bases, with 21 bases spanning the gap. The CDR3 DNA reads TGCGCCAGCAGCCAAGATATTACGGTGGCGTGGCCCCAGCATTTT. Amino acids: CASSQDITVAWPQHF.

This clone showed up just a few times. The chain joins TRBV6-8 to TRBJ2-7; 7 bases align to TRBD2. Trimming at V came to 2 bases and at J to 0 bases, leaving 4 bases not matched to a gene. From germline, CDR1 is MNHGY and CDR2 SAAAGT. The CDR3 spans 15 residues. CDR3 loop: CASSYRLASSYEQYF. CDR3 bases: TGTGCCAGCAGTTACCGACTAGCTAGCTCCTACGAGCAGTACTTC.

Concerning this clone itself: A read error may produce the germline difference seen at one junction end. The CDR3 DNA sequence: TGTGCCATCAGTGGGGACAGCTCTGGAAACACCATATATTTT. This gives the protein CAISGDSSGNTIYF. The chain uses TRBV6-8 and TRBJ1-3; 7 nucleotides align to TRBD1. Germline-derived CDR1 and CDR2 are MNHGY and SAAAGT. The CDR3 totals 14 residues.

The CDR3 here is CASSSPRTGGEYEQYF. DNA for the CDR3: TGTGCCAGCAGTAGCCCTAGGACAGGGGGGGAATACGAGCAGTACTTC. The chain combines TRBV6-8 with TRBJ2-7, with 10 bases aligning to TRBD1. Trimming took 5 bases from V and 4 from J; bases not matched to a gene: 11. The CDR3 is 16 residues long. Germline values: CDR1 MNHGY, CDR2 SAAAGT.

V gene TRBV6-8 combines with J gene TRBJ2-2, with 9 bases aligning to TRBD1. This CDR3 comprises 15 residues. Unmatched junction bases numbered 3, after V lost 5 bases and J lost 2 bases. CDR1 is MNHGY, CDR2 SAAAGT, per germline. The CDR3: CASSLDRGNTGELFF. The CDR3 DNA is TGTGCCAGCAGTCTGGACAGGGGTAACACCGGGGAGCTGTTTTTT.

The chain carries TRBV19 and TRBJ1-1; D remains ambiguous. Germline lookup yields CDR1 LNHDA and CDR2 SQIVND (reference sequence). The CDR3 runs to 14 residues. Trimming took 3 bases from V and 0 from J, leaving 8 bases between them. For the CDR3, the DNA is TGTGCCAGTAGTATGGGTCTCTTGAACACTGAAGCTTTCTTT. Translated: CASSMGLLNTEAFF.

This clone was counted between two and nine times. The chain combines TRBV30 with TRBJ1-5; 7 bases are a match to TRBD1. V lost 1 base to trimming and J lost 1 base; unmatched junction nucleotides: 7. The CDR3 runs 16 residues. The V gene's germline CDR1 is GTSNPN and CDR2 SVGIG (reference sequence). CDR3 amino acids: CAWSGPQGVSNQPQHF. CDR3 nucleotide sequence: TGTGCCTGGAGTGGCCCTCAGGGGGTGAGCAATCAGCCCCAGCATTTT. The whole variable domain, remainder taken from reference TRBV30 and TRBJ1-5, is SQTIHQWPATLVQPVGSPLSLECTVEGTSNPNLYWYRQAAGRGLQLLFYSVGIGQISSEVPQNLSASRPQDRQFILSSKKLLLSDSGFYLCAWSGPQGVSNQPQHFGDGTRLSIL.

The chain has TRBV28 and TRBJ1-3; 7 nucleotides line up with TRBD1. Germline V gene data show CDR1 as MDHEN and CDR2 as SYDVKM. Trimming at V came to 2 bases and at J to 1 base, leaving 2 bases not matched to a gene. This CDR3 has 15 residues. CDR3 residues: CASSLGTASGNTIYF. CDR3 coding DNA: TGTGCCAGCAGTTTAGGGACAGCTTCTGGAAACACCATATATTTT.

V and J are TRBV6-8 and TRBJ2-3; 8 bases are a match to TRBD1. The V and J ends lost 6 bases and 2 bases, in that order; junction bases with no gene match: 10. This CDR3 has 16 residues. Per the germline V gene, CDR1 is MNHGY and CDR2 is SAAAGT. This CDR3 is CASSRDRTGNTDTQYF. The DNA of the CDR3 is TGTGCCAGCAGCCGGGACCGGACAGGGAACACAGATACGCAGTATTTT.

The chain combines TRBV11-3 with TRBJ1-5; D is perhaps TRBD1 (5 bases). The CDR3 has 14 residues. V gave up 5 bases and J gave up 4 bases, with 12 bases separating them. The germline gives CDR1 SGHNT, CDR2 YENEEA. The chain's CDR3 is CASSPGRGNQPQHF. In DNA form, the CDR3 reads TGTGCCAGCAGCCCCGGAAGGGGAAATCAGCCCCAGCATTTT. The full variable domain, in which reference TRBV11-3 and TRBJ1-5 provide the parts outside the CDR3, is EAGVVQSPRYKIIEKKQPVAFWCNPISGHNTLYWYLQNLGQGPELLIRYENEEAVDDSQLPKDRFSAERLKGVDSTLKIQPAELGDSAVYLCASSPGRGNQPQHFGDGTRLSIL.

The J gene is TRBJ1-3, the V gene TRBV28, with no clear D. V dropped 3 bases and J dropped 0 bases, with 6 bases sitting between them. The CDR3 runs 14 residues. Germline values: CDR1 MDHEN, CDR2 SYDVKM. The CDR3 loop reads CASSFTGSGNTIYF. The CDR3 DNA reads TGTGCCAGCAGTTTTACGGGCTCTGGAAACACCATATATTTT. Full variable domain (remainder filled in from reference TRBV28 and TRBJ1-3): DVKVTQSSRYLVKRTGEKVFLECVQDMDHENMFWYRQDPGLGLRLIYFSYDVKMKEKGDIPEGYSVSREKKERFSLILESASTNQTSMYLCASSFTGSGNTIYFGEGSWLTVV.

CDR3 in DNA: TGTGCCAGCAGCTTAGTAGGACTAGCGGGGTATGAGCAGTTCTTC. Translated, it gives CASSLVGLAGYEQFF. This chain joins TRBV11-3 and TRBJ2-1; TRBD2 agrees at 12 bases. Trimming at V came to 1 base and at J to 8 bases, leaving 3 bases not matched to a gene. Looked up from germline, CDR1 is SGHNT and CDR2 is YENEEA. This CDR3 comprises 15 residues. Based on the CDR3 plus reference TRBV11-3 and TRBJ2-1, the full variable domain is EAGVVQSPRYKIIEKKQPVAFWCNPISGHNTLYWYLQNLGQGPELLIRYENEEAVDDSQLPKDRFSAERLKGVDSTLKIQPAELGDSAVYLCASSLVGLAGYEQFFGPGTRLTVL.

This chain links TRBV7-2 with TRBJ2-2; a possible D gene is TRBD2 (6 bases). The germline V gene encodes CDR1 SGHTA and CDR2 FQGNSA. CDR3 size: 13 residues. The ends were cut back, 5 bases at V and 4 bases at J, with 8 bases in the middle. The CDR3 sequence: CASSRGSTGELFF. As DNA, the CDR3 is TGTGCCAGCAGCCGGGGGAGCACCGGGGAGCTGTTTTTT.

CDR3 sequence reads: CASSFRAVGDEQYF. Here the CDR3 DNA reads TGTGCCAGCAGCTTCCGGGCCGTGGGAGACGAGCAGTACTTC. This rearrangement joins TRBV7-7 to TRBJ2-7, with D possibly being TRBD2 (5 bases). Trimming stripped 3 bases from V and 5 bases from J, with 14 bases between. The V gene's germline CDR1 is SSHAT and CDR2 FNYEAQ (reference sequence). The CDR3 is made up of 14 amino acids.

The J gene is TRBJ1-5, the V gene TRBV10-1; no clear D gene. This CDR3 spans 14 amino acids. V lost 6 bases and J lost 5, with 14 bases in between. The germline V gene has CDR1 WNHNN and CDR2 SYGVQD (reference sequence). In DNA form, the CDR3 reads TGCGCCAGCAGATCCCGGGAGGTGGATCAGCCCCAGCATTTT. Translated: CASRSREVDQPQHF.

The chain has TRBV29-1 and TRBJ1-1, with a possible D match to TRBD1 (6 bases). Germline lookup yields CDR1 SQVTM and CDR2 ANQGSEA. The V gene lost 5 bases and the J gene lost 7 bases, with 17 bases spanning the gap. CDR3 size: 13 residues. CDR3 nucleotides: TGCAGCGTTAAGTGGGGGGCGACGGATGAAGCTTTCTTT. Protein product: CSVKWGATDEAFF.

This chain's CDR3 is CASSPIPGGSTEAFF. The CDR3 coding sequence is TGTGCCAGTAGTCCAATACCGGGGGGGAGCACTGAAGCTTTCTTT. This chain connects TRBV19 to TRBJ1-1; a possible D gene is TRBD1 (5 bases). This CDR3 is built from 15 residues. Trimming removed 5 bases at V and 4 bases at J, with 17 bases between. Germline CDR1 LNHDA, CDR2 SQIVND (reference sequence).

The chain couples TRBV6-7 to TRBJ1-4, with TRBD1 identical over 8 bases. TRBV6-7 carries the ORF label, with uncertain function. This CDR3 has 14 residues. The ends lost 6 bases at V and 7 bases at J; junction bases unmatched: 7. The CDR3 DNA reads TGTGCCAGCAGGGACCAGGGGGCGGGTGAAAAACTGTTTTTT. The encoded protein is CASRDQGAGEKLFF.

Worth noting for this clone: At one boundary the junction diverges from the germline segment, which might be a read error. The J gene is TRBJ1-6, the V gene TRBV6-8; 7 bases agree with TRBD1. Germline V lookup: CDR1 MNHGY, CDR2 SAAAGT. The CDR3 runs to 14 residues. The CDR3 protein is CAISPGTDNSPLHF. The DNA for the CDR3 is TGTGCCATCAGTCCTGGGACAGATAATTCACCCCTCCACTTT.

This clone was seen more than once but under ten times. The rearrangement uses TRBV11-3 and TRBJ2-6; 7 bases agree with TRBD1. Germline V gives CDR1 SGHNT, CDR2 YENEEA. The CDR3 contains 16 residues. The trim removed 5 bases at V and 2 bases at J, leaving 6 bases unmatched. The CDR3 region is CASSQTGVPGANVLTF. DNA of the CDR3: TGTGCCAGCAGCCAAACAGGGGTCCCTGGGGCCAACGTCCTGACTTTC. Full variable domain (remainder filled in from reference TRBV11-3 and TRBJ2-6): EAGVVQSPRYKIIEKKQPVAFWCNPISGHNTLYWYLQNLGQGPELLIRYENEEAVDDSQLPKDRFSAERLKGVDSTLKIQPAELGDSAVYLCASSQTGVPGANVLTFGAGSRLTVL.